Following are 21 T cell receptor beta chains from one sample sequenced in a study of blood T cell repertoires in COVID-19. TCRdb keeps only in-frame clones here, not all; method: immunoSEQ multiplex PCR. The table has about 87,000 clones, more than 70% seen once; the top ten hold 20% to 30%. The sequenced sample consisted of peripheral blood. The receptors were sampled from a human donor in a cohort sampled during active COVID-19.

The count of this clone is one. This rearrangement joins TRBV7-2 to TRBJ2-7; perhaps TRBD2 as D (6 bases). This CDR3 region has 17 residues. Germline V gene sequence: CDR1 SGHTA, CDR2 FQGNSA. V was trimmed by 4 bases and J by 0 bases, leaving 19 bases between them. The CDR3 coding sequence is TGTGCCAGCAGCTCTCGAGCCCGGGGGAGGCTCTCCTACGAGCAGTACTTC. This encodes CASSSRARGRLSYEQYF.

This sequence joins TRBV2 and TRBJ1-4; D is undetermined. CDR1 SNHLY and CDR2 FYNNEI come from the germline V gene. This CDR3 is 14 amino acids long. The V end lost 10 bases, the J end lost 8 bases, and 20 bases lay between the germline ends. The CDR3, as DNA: TGTGCCACCACAGCACGATCTTTAGAAGAAAAACTGTTTTTT. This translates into CATTARSLEEKLFF.

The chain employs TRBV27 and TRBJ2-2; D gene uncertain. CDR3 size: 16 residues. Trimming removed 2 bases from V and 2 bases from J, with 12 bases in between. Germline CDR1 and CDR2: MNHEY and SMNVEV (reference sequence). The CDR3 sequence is CASSLNSPYNTGELFF. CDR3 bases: TGTGCCAGCAGTTTAAACAGCCCGTATAACACCGGGGAGCTGTTTTTT.

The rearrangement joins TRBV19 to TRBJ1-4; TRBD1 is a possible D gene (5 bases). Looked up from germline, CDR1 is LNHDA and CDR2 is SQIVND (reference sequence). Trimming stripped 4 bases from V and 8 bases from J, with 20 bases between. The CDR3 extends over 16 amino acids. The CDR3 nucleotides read TGTGCCAGTAGTACCTCTAGCGGGGGACCATCAGAAAAACTGTTTTTT. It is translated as CASSTSSGGPSEKLFF.

This CDR3 reads CASSTRDRGTYEQYF. For the CDR3, the DNA is TGTGCCAGCAGTACCCGGGACAGGGGTACCTACGAGCAGTACTTC. The chain joins TRBV6-5 to TRBJ2-7; 10 bases agree with TRBD1. The trim removed 5 bases at V and 2 bases at J, leaving 6 bases unmatched. This CDR3 has 15 amino acids. Germline V gene data show CDR1 as MNHEY and CDR2 as SVGAGI.

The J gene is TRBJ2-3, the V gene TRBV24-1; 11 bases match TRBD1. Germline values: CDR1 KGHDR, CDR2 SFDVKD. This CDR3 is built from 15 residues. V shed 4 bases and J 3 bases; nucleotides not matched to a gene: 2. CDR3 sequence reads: CATSDGQGATDTQYF. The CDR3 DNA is TGTGCCACCAGTGACGGACAGGGGGCTACAGATACGCAGTATTTT.

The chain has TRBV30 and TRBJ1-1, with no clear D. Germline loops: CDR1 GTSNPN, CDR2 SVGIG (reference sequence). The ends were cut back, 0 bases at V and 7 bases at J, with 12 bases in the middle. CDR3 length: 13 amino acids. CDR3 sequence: CAWSVLGGSEAFF. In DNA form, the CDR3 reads TGTGCCTGGAGTGTACTAGGAGGGAGTGAAGCTTTCTTT.

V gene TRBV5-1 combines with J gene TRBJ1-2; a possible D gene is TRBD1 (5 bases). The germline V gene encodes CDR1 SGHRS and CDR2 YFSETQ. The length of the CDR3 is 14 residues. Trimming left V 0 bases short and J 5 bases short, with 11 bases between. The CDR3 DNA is TGCGCCAGCAGCTTGGAGGGACTGCGATATGGCTACACCTTC. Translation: CASSLEGLRYGYTF.

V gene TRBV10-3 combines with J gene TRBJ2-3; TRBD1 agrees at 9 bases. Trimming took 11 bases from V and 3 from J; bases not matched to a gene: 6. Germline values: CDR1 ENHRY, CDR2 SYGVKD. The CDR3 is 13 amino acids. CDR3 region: CARGQGPTDTQYF. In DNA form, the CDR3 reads TGTGCCCGGGGACAGGGACCGACAGATACGCAGTATTTT.

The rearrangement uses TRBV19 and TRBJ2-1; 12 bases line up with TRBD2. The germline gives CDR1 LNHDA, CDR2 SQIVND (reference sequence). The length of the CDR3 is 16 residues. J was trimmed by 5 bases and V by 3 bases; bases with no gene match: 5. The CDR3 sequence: CASSISGLAGNNEQFF. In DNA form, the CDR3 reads TGTGCCAGTAGTATCTCCGGACTAGCGGGAAACAATGAGCAGTTCTTC.

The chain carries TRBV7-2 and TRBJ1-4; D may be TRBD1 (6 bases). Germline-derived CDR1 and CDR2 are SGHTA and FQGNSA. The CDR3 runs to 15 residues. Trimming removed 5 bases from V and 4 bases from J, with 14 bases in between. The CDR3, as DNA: TGTGCCAGCAGCGGCGACAGAGGGGGTAATGAAAAACTGTTTTTT. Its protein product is CASSGDRGGNEKLFF.

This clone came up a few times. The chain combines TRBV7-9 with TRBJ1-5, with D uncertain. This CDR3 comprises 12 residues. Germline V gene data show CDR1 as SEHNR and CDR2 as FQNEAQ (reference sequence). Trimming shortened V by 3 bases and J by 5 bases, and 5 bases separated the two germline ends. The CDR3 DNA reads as TGTGCCAGCAGCTTCGGGGATCAGCCCCAGCATTTT. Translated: CASSFGDQPQHF.

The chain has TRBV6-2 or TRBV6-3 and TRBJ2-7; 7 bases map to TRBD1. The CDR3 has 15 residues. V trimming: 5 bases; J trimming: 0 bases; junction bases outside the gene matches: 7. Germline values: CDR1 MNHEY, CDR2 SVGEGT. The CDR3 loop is CASSPDRPPSYEQYF. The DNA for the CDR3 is TGTGCCAGCAGTCCGGACAGGCCCCCCTCCTACGAGCAGTACTTC.

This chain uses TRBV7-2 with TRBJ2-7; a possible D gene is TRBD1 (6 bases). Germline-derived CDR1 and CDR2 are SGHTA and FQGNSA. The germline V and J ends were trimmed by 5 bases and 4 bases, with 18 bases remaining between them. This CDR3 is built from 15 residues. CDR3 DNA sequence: TGTGCCAGCAGCCTCTTGTCCGGGACATTATACGAGCAGTACTTC. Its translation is CASSLLSGTLYEQYF.

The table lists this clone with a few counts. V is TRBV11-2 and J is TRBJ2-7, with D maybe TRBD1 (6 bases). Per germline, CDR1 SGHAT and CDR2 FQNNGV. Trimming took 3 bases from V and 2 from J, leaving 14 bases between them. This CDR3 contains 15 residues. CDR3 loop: CASSFGSTGTYEQYF. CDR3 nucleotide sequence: TGTGCCAGCAGCTTTGGGTCCACAGGGACCTACGAGCAGTACTTC.

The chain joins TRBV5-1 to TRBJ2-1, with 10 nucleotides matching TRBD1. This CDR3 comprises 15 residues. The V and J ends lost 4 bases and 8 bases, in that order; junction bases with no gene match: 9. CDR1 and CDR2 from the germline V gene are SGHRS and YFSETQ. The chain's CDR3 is CASSAGQGGIDEQFF. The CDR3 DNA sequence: TGCGCCAGCAGCGCAGGACAGGGGGGGATAGATGAGCAGTTCTTC.

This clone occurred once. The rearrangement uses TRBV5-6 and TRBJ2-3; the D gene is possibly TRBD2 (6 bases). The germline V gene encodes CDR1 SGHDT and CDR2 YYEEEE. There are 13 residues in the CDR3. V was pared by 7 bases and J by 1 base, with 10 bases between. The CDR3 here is CASLGGRTDTQYF. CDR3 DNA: TGTGCCAGCTTGGGGGGACGCACAGATACGCAGTATTTT. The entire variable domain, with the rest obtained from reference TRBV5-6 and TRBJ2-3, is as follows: DAGVTQSPTHLIKTRGQQVTLRCSPKSGHDTVSWYQQALGQGPQFIFQYYEEEERQRGNFPDRFSGHQFPNYSSELNVNALLLGDSALYLCASLGGRTDTQYFGPGTRLTVL.

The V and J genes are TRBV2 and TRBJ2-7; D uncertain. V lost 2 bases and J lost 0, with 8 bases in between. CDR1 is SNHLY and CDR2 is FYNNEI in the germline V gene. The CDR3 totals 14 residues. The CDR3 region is CASSELPSSYEQYF. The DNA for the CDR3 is TGTGCCAGCAGTGAACTCCCGAGCTCCTACGAGCAGTACTTC.

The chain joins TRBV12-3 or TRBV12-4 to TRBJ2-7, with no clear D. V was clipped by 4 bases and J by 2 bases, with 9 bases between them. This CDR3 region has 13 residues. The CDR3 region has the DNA TGTGCCAGCAGTTACAGCCTGACCTACGAGCAGTACTTC. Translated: CASSYSLTYEQYF.

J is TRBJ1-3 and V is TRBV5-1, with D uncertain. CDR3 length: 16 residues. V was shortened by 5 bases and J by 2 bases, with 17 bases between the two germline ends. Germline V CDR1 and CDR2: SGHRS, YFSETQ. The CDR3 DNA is TGCGCCAGCAGAAACGACCCGACGAGGGCTGGAAACACCATATATTTT. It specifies CASRNDPTRAGNTIYF.

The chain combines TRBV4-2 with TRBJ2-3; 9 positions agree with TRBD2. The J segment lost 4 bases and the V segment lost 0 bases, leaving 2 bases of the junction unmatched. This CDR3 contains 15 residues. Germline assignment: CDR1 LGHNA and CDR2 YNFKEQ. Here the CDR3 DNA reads TGTGCCAGCAGCCAAGAAAGACTAGCGGCAGATACGCAGTATTTT. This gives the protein CASSQERLAADTQYF.